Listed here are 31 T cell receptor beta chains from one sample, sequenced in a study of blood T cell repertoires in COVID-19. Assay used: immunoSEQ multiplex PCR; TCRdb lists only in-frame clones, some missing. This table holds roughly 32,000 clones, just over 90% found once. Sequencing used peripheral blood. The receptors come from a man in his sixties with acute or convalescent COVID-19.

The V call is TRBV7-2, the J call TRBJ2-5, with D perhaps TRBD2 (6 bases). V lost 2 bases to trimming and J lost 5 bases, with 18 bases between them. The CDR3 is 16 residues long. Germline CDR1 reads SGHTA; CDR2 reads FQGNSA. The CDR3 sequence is CASSLTASEAWETQYF. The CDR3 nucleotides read TGTGCCAGCAGCTTAACGGCTAGCGAGGCTTGGGAGACCCAGTACTTC.

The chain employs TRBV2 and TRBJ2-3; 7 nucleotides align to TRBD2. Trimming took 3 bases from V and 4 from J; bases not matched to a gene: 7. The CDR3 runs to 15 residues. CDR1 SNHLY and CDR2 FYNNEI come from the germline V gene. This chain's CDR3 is CASSDLAGEADTQYF. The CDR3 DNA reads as TGTGCCAGCAGTGATTTGGCGGGAGAAGCAGATACGCAGTATTTT. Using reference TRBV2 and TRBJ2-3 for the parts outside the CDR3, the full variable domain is EPEVTQTPSHQVTQMGQEVILRCVPISNHLYFYWYRQILGQKVEFLVSFYNNEISEKSEIFDDQFSVERPDGSNFTLKIRSTKLEDSAMYFCASSDLAGEADTQYFGPGTRLTVL.

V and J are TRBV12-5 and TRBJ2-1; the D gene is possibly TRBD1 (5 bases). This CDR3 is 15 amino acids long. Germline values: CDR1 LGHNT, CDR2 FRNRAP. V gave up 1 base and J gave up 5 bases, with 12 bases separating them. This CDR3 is CASGLGQGPNNEQFF. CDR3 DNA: TGTGCTAGTGGTTTGGGGCAGGGCCCCAACAATGAGCAGTTCTTC.

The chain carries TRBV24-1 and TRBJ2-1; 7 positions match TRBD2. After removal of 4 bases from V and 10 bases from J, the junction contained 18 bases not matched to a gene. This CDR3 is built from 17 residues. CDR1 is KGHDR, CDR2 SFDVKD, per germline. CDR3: CATSDRNPTIGAGEQFF. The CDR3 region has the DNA TGTGCCACCAGTGACCGTAACCCGACAATCGGAGCGGGGGAGCAGTTCTTC.

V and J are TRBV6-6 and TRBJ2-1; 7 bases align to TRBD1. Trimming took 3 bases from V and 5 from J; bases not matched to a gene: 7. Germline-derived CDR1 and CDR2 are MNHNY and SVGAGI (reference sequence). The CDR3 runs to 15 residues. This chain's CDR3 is CASSYIRTGHNEQFF. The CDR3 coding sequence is TGTGCCAGCAGTTATATCCGGACAGGTCACAATGAGCAGTTCTTC.

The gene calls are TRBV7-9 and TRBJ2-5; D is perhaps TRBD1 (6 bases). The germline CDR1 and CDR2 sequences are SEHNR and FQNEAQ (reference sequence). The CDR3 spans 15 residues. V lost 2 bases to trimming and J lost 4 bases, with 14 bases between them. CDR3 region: CASSLQGLGAETQYF. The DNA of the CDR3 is TGTGCCAGCAGCTTACAAGGATTGGGGGCAGAGACCCAGTACTTC.

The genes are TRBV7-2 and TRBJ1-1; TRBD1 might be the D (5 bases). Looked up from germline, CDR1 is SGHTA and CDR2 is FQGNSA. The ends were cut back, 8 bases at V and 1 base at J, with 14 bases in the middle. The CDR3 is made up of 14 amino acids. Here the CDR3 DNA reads TGTGCCAGCCTCCGGGGCGGGAGGAACACTGAAGCTTTCTTT. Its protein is CASLRGGRNTEAFF. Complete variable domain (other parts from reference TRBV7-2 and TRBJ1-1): GAGVSQSPSNKVTEKGKDVELRCDPISGHTALYWYRQSLGQGLEFLIYFQGNSAPDKSGLPSDRFSAERTGGSVSTLTIQRTQQEDSAVYLCASLRGGRNTEAFFGQGTRLTVV.

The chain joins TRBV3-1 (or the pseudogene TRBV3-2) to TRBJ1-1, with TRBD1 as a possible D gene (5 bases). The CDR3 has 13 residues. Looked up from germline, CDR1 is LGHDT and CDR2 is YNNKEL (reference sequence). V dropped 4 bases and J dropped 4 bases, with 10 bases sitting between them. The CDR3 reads CASSRGGSTEAFF. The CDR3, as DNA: TGTGCCAGCAGCCGCGGGGGGAGCACTGAAGCTTTCTTT.

The CDR3 loop is CASSLEGPNTGELFF. CDR3 sequence (DNA): TGCGCCAGCAGCTTGGAGGGGCCCAACACCGGGGAGCTGTTTTTT. The chain uses TRBV5-1 and TRBJ2-2, with D perhaps TRBD1 (5 bases). Between the trimmed V and J ends, which lost 0 bases and 2 bases, there was a span of 8 bases. The CDR3 sequence is 15 residues long. CDR1 and CDR2 from the germline V gene are SGHRS and YFSETQ. The entire variable domain, with the rest obtained from reference TRBV5-1 and TRBJ2-2, is as follows: KAGVTQTPRYLIKTRGQQVTLSCSPISGHRSVSWYQQTPGQGLQFLFEYFSETQRNKGNFPGRFSGRQFSNSRSEMNVSTLELGDSALYLCASSLEGPNTGELFFGEGSRLTVL.

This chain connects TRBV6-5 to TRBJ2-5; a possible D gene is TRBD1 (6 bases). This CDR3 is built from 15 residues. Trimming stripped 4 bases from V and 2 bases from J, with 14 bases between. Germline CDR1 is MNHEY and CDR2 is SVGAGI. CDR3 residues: CASSSPRGGQETQYF. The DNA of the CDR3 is TGTGCCAGCAGTTCCCCTCGAGGGGGACAAGAGACCCAGTACTTC.

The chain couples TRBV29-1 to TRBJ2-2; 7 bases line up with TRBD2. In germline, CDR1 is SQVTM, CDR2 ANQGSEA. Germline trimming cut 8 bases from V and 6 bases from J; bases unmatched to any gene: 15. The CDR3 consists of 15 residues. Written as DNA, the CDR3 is TGCAGCACCTCGGGGGGAGGAGGGGCGGCCGGGGAGCTGTTTTTT. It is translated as CSTSGGGGAAGELFF.

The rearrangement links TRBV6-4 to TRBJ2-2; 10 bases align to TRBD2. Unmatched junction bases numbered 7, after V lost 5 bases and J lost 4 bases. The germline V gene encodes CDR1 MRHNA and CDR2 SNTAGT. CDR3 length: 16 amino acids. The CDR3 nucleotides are TGTGCCAGCAGTAGGCTAGCGGGAGTTCCCACCGGGGAGCTGTTTTTT. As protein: CASSRLAGVPTGELFF.

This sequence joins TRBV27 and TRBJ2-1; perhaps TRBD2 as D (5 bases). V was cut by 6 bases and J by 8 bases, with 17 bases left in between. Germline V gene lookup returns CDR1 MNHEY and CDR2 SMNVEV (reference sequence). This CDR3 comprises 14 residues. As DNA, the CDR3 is TGTGCCAGCAGCCCCGACGGGGAGTGGGATGAGCAGTTCTTC. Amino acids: CASSPDGEWDEQFF.

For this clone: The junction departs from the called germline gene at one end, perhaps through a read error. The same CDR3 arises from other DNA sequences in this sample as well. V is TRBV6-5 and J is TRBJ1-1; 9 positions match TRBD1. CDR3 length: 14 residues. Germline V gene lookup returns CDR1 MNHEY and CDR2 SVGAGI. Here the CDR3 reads CASRPGTGNTEAFF. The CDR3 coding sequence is TGTGCCAGCAGGCCCGGGACAGGGAATACTGAGGCTTTCTTT.

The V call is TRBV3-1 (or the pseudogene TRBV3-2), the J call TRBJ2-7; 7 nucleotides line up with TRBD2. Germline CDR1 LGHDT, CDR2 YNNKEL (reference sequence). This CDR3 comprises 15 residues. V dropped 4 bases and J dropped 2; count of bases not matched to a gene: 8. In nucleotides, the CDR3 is TGTGCCAGCAGCCCCTGGCGGGGGACGCCCTACGAGCAGTACTTC. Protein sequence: CASSPWRGTPYEQYF.

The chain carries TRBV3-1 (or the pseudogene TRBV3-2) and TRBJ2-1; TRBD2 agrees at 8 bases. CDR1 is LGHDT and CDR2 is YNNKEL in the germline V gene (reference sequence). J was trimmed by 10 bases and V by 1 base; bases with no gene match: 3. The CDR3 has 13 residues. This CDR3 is CASSQVRGGEQFF. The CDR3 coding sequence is TGTGCCAGCAGCCAAGTTCGGGGGGGGGAGCAGTTCTTC.

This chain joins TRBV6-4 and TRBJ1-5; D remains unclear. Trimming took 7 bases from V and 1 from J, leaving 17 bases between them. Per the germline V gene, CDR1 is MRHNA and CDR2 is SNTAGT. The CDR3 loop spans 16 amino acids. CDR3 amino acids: CASNKPRRESNQPQHF. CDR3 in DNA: TGTGCCAGCAACAAACCGAGGAGGGAGAGCAATCAGCCCCAGCATTTT.

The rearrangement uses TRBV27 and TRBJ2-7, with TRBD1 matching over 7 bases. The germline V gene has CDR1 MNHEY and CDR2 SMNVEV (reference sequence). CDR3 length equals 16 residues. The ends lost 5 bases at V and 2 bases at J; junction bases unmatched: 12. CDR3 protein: CASSPRPPTGAYEQYF. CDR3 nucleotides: TGTGCCAGCAGTCCACGCCCTCCTACAGGGGCCTACGAGCAGTACTTC.

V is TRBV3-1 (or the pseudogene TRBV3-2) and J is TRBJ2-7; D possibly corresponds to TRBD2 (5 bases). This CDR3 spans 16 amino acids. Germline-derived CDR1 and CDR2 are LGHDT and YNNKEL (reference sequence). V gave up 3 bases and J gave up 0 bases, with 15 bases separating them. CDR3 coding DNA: TGTGCCAGCAGCCAGGAGGAAGGAGGAAGCTCCTACGAGCAGTACGTC. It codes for CASSQEEGGSSYEQYV.

CDR3 DNA sequence: TGTGCCTGGAGAAGGGACTGGAATGAAAAACTGTTTTTT. Translated: CAWRRDWNEKLFF. The rearrangement links TRBV30 to TRBJ1-4, with D possibly being TRBD1 (5 bases). Trimming removed 3 bases at V and 5 bases at J, with 10 bases between. CDR1 and CDR2 from the germline V gene are GTSNPN and SVGIG (reference sequence). This CDR3 comprises 13 residues.

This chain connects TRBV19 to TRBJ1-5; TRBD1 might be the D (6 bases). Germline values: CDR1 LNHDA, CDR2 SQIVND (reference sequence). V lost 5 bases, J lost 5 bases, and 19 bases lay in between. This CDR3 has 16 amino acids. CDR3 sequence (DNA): TGTGCCAGTAGTCCCCGGACAGTCGACCGTCATCAGCCCCAGCATTTT. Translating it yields CASSPRTVDRHQPQHF.

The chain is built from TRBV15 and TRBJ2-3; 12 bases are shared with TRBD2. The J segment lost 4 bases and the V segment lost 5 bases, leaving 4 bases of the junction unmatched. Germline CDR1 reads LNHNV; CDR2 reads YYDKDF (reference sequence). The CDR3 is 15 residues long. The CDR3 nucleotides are TGTGCCACCAGCGGACTAGCGGGATCGGCAGATACGCAGTATTTT. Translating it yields CATSGLAGSADTQYF.

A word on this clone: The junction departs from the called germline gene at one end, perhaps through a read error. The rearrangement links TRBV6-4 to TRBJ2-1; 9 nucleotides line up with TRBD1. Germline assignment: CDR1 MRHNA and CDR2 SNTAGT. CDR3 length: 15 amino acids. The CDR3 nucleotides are TGTGCCAGTAGTGCACTCGGGACAGGGCACAATGAGCAGTTCTTC. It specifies CASSALGTGHNEQFF.

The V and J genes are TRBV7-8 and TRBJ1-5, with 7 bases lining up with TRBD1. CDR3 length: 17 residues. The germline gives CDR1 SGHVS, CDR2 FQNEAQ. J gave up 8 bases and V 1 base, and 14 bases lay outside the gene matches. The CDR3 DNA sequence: TGTGCCAGCAGCTTAGGAGGCCCAGGGGGGCGGTGGAAGCCCCAGCATTTT. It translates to CASSLGGPGGRWKPQHF.

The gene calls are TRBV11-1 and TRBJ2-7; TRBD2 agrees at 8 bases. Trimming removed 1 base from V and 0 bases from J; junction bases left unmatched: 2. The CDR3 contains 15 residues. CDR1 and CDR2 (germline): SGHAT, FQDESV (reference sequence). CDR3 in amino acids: CASSLGLASSYEQYF. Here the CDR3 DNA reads TGTGCCAGCAGCTTAGGACTAGCGTCCTCCTACGAGCAGTACTTC.

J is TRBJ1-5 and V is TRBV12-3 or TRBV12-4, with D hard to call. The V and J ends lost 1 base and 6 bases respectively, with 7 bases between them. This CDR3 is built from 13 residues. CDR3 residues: CASSLGGSQPQHF. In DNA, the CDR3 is TGTGCCAGCAGTTTAGGAGGGTCTCAGCCCCAGCATTTT.

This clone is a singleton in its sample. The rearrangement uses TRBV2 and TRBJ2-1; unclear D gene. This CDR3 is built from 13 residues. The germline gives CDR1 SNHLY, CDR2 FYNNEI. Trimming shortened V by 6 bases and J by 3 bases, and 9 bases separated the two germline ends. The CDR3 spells CASSTAVYNEQFF. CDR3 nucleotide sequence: TGTGCCAGCAGCACCGCAGTCTACAATGAGCAGTTCTTC.

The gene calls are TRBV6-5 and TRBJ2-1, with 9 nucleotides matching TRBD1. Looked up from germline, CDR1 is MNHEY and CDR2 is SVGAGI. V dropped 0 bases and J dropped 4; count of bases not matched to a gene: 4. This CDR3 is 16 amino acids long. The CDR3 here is CASSYSGTGSYNEQFF. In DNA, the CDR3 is TGTGCCAGCAGTTACTCAGGGACAGGGTCTTACAATGAGCAGTTCTTC.

CDR3 sequence reads: CASTPSGGSGNTIYF. The CDR3 DNA follows: TGTGCCAGCACCCCCTCAGGGGGCTCTGGAAACACCATATATTTT. The J gene is TRBJ1-3, the V gene TRBV2; 7 bases map to TRBD1. With V trimmed by 7 bases and J by 0 bases, 6 bases remained unmatched. The CDR3 totals 15 residues. Germline loops: CDR1 SNHLY, CDR2 FYNNEI.

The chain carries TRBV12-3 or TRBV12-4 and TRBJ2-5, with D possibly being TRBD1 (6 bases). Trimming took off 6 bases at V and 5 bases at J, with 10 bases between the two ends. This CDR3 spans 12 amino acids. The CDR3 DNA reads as TGTGCCAGCAGCACAGGGCTGGAGACCCAGTACTTC. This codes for CASSTGLETQYF.

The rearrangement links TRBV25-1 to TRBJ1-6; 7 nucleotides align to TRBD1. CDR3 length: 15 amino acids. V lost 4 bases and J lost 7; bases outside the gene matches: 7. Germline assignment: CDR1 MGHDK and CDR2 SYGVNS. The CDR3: CASSGQGGLNSPLHF. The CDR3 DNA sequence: TGTGCCAGCAGTGGACAGGGCGGACTCAATTCACCCCTCCACTTT.